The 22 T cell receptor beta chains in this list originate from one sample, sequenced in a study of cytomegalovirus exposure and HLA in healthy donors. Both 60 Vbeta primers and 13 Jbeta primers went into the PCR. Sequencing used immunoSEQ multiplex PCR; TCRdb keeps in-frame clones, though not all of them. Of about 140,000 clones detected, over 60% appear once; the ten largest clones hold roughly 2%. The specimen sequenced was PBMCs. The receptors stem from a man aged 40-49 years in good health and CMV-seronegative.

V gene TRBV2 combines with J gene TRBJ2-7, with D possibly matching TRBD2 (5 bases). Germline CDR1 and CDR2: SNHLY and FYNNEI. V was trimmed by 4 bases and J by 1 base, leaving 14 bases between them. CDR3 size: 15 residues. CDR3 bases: TGTGCCAGCAGTGTCGGGGTCCAGAGTTCCTACGAGCAGTACTTC. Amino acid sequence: CASSVGVQSSYEQYF.

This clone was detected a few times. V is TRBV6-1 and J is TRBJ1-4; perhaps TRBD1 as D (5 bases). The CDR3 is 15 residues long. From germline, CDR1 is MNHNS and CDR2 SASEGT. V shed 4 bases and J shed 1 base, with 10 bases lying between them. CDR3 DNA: TGTGCCAGCAGTGGACCGGGGGAAACTAATGAAAAACTGTTTTTT. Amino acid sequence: CASSGPGETNEKLFF.

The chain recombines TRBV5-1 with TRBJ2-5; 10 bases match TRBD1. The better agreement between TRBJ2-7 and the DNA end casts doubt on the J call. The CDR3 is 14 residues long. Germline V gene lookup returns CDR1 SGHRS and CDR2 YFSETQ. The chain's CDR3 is CASSSTGGLYEQYF. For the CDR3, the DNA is TGCGCCAGCAGTTCGACAGGGGGCTTGTACGAGCAGTACTTC.

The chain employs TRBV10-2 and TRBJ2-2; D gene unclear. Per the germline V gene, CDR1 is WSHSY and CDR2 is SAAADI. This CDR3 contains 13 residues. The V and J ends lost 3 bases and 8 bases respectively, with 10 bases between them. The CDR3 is CASSDHVEGELFF. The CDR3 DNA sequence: TGCGCCAGCAGTGATCATGTGGAGGGGGAGCTGTTTTTT.

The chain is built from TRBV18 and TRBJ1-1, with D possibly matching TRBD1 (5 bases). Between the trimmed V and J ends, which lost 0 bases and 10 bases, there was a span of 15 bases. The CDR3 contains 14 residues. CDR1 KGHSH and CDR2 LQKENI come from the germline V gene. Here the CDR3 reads CASSPPSVGHVAFF. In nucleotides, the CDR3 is TGTGCCAGCTCACCACCGTCCGTCGGACATGTAGCTTTCTTT.

CDR3 protein: CASSYSSGGSYEQYF. CDR3 coding DNA: TGTGCCAGCAGTTACTCCAGCGGGGGAAGCTACGAGCAGTACTTC. The J gene is TRBJ2-7, the V gene TRBV6-5, with TRBD2 identical over 8 bases. Trimming cost V 0 bases and J 3 bases; bases outside gene matches: 4. Germline V CDR1 and CDR2: MNHEY, SVGAGI. The CDR3 runs 15 residues.

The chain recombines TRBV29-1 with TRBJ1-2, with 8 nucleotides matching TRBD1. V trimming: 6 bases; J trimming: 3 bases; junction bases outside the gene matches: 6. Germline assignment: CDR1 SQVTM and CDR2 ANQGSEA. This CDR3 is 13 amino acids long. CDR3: CSVSTGDHYGYTF. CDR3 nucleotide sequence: TGCAGCGTCTCGACAGGGGATCACTATGGCTACACCTTC.

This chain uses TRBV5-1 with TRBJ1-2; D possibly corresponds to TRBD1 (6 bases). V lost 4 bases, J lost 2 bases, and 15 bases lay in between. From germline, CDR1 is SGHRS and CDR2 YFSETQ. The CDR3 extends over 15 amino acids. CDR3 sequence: CASSNSGDPNYGYTF. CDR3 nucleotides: TGCGCCAGCAGCAACTCAGGGGACCCAAACTATGGCTACACCTTC.

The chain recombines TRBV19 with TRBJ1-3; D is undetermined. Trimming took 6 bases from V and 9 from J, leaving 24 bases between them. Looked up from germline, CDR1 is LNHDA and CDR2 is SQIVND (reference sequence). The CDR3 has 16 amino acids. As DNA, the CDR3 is TGTGCCAGTAGACGAGGACTGGGTAGTCTTGCTGGCACCATATATTTT. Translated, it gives CASRRGLGSLAGTIYF.

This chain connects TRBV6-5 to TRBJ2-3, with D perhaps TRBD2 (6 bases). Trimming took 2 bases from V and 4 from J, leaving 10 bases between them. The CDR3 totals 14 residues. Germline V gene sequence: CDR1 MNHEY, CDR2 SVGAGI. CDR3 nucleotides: TGTGCCAGCAGTTACGGCGGGATGGCAGATACGCAGTATTTT. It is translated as CASSYGGMADTQYF.

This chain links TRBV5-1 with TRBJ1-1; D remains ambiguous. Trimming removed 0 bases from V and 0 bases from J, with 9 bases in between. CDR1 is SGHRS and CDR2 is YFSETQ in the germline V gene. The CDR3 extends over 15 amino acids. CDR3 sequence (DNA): TGCGCCAGCAGCTTGGCCGGGATTCTGAACACTGAAGCTTTCTTT. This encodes CASSLAGILNTEAFF.

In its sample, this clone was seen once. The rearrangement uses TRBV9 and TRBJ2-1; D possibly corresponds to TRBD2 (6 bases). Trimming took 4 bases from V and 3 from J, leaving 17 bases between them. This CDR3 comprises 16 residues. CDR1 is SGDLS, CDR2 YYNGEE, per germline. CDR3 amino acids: CASSPRVGRGYNEQFF. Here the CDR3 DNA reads TGTGCCAGCAGCCCTAGGGTGGGGCGGGGCTACAATGAGCAGTTCTTC.

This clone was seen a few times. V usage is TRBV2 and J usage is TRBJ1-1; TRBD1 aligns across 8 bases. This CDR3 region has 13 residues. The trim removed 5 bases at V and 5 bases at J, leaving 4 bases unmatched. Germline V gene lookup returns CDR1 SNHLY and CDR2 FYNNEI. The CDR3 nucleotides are TGTGCCAGCAGTCTTGACAGGGGTACTGAAGCTTTCTTT. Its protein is CASSLDRGTEAFF.

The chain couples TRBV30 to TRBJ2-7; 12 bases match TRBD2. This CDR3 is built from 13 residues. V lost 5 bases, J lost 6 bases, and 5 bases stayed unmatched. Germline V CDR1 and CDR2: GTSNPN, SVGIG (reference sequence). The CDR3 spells CAWEGLAGSEQYF. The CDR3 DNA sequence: TGTGCCTGGGAAGGACTAGCGGGAAGCGAGCAGTACTTC. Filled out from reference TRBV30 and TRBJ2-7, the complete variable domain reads SQTIHQWPATLVQPVGSPLSLECTVEGTSNPNLYWYRQAAGRGLQLLFYSVGIGQISSEVPQNLSASRPQDRQFILSSKKLLLSDSGFYLCAWEGLAGSEQYFGPGTRLTVT.

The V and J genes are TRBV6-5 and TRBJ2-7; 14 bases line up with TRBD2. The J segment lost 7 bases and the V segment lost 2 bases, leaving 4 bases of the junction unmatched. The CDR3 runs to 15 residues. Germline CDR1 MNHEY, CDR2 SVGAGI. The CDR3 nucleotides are TGTGCCAGCAGTTACACGGGACTAGCGGGAGATGAGCAGTACTTC. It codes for CASSYTGLAGDEQYF.

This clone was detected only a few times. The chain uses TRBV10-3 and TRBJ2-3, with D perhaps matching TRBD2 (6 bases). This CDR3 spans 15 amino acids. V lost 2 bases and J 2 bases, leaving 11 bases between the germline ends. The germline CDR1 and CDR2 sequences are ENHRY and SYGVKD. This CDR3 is CAISERTTYTDTQYF. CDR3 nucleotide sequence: TGTGCCATCAGTGAGAGGACTACCTACACAGATACGCAGTATTTT.

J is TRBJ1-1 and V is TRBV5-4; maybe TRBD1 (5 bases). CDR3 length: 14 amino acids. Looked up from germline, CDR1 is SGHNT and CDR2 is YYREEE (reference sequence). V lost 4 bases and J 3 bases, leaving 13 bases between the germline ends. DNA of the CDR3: TGTGCCAGCAGCGTGGAGCCGGGGGACACTGAAGCTTTCTTT. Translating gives CASSVEPGDTEAFF. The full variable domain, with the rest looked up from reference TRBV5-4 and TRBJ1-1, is ETGVTQSPTHLIKTRGQQVTLRCSSQSGHNTVSWYQQALGQGPQFIFQYYREEENGRGNFPPRFSGLQFPNYSSELNVNALELDDSALYLCASSVEPGDTEAFFGQGTRLTVV.

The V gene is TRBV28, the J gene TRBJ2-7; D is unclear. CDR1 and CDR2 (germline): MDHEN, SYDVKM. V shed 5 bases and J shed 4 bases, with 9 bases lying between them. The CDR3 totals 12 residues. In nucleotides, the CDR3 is TGTGCCAGCAGTCTACTTAGATACGAGCAGTACTTC. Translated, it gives CASSLLRYEQYF.

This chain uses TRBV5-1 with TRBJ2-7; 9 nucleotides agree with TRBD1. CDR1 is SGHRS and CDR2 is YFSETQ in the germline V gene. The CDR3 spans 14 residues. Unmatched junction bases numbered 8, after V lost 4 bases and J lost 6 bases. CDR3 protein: CASSTDRGLSEQYF. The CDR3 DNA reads TGCGCCAGCAGCACGGACAGGGGACTGAGCGAGCAGTACTTC.

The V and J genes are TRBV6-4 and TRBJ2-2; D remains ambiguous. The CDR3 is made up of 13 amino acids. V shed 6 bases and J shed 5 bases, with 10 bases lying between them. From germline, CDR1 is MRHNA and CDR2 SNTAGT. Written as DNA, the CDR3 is TGTGCCAGCAGCGAGGCGGATACCGGGGAGCTGTTTTTT. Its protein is CASSEADTGELFF.

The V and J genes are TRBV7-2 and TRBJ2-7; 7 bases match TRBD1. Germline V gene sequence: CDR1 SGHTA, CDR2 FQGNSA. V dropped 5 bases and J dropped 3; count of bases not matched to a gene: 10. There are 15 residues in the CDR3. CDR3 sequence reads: CASSPRTGDLYEQYF. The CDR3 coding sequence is TGTGCCAGCAGCCCCCGGACAGGAGACCTCTACGAGCAGTACTTC.

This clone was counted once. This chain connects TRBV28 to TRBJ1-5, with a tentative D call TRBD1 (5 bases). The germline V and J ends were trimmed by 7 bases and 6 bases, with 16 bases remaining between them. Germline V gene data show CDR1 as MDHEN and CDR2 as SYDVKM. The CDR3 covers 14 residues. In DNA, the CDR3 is TGTGCCAGCACCCGAAGGGGCGAAAGTCAGCCCCAGCATTTT. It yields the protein CASTRRGESQPQHF. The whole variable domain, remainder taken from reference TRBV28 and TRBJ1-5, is DVKVTQSSRYLVKRTGEKVFLECVQDMDHENMFWYRQDPGLGLRLIYFSYDVKMKEKGDIPEGYSVSREKKERFSLILESASTNQTSMYLCASTRRGESQPQHFGDGTRLSIL.